These 8 T cell receptor beta chains were sequenced from one sample in a study of CD8+ T cells in alopecia areata. cDNA reverse transcribed from extracted RNA served as the sequencing template. Some clones are missing from TCRdb's copy, which holds only in-frame ones; the method was immunoSEQ multiplex PCR. The table has 85,000 to 110,000 clones, under 90% seen once. Treatment reported: oral pan-JAK inhibitor, 5-10 mg twice daily. The sequencing used CD8+ T cells sorted from blood, collected at week 34, from a patient treated with tofacitinib. The receptors were sampled from a human donor with alopecia areata.

This chain connects TRBV5-1 to TRBJ2-3; D ambiguous. CDR1 SGHRS and CDR2 YFSETQ come from the germline V gene. V dropped 0 bases and J dropped 5 bases, with 13 bases sitting between them. The CDR3 is 15 residues long. DNA of the CDR3: TGCGCCAGCAGCTTGGCCTTGGGATTACGAGATACGCAGTATTTT. It is translated as CASSLALGLRDTQYF.

J is TRBJ1-2 and V is TRBV7-2; tentative D call: TRBD1 (6 bases). Germline loops: CDR1 SGHTA, CDR2 FQGNSA. The V end was cut by 5 bases, the J end by 4 bases, with 20 bases between. The CDR3 totals 16 residues. This chain's CDR3 is CASSLKPQGLPYGYTF. The CDR3 DNA follows: TGTGCCAGCAGCCTTAAACCACAGGGCTTGCCCTATGGCTACACCTTC.

V usage is TRBV2 and J usage is TRBJ2-1; no reliable D call. The CDR3 contains 13 residues. V lost 3 bases and J lost 6, with 9 bases in between. Germline V gene sequence: CDR1 SNHLY, CDR2 FYNNEI. The CDR3 is CASSDEPLNEQFF. CDR3 coding DNA: TGTGCCAGCAGTGATGAGCCTCTCAATGAGCAGTTCTTC.

A few counts support this clone. The chain carries TRBV7-9 and TRBJ2-2; D is unresolved. Germline V CDR1 and CDR2: SEHNR, FQNEAQ (reference sequence). V dropped 1 base and J dropped 3 bases, with 0 bases sitting between them. The CDR3 length is 12 residues. CDR3 sequence: CASSLDTGELFF. In nucleotides, the CDR3 is TGTGCCAGCAGCTTAGACACCGGGGAGCTGTTTTTT.

This chain links TRBV21-1 with TRBJ2-5; the table's TRBD2 call for D was not verified on the DNA. TRBV21-1 is an annotated pseudogene. The CDR3 loop spans 17 amino acids. CDR3: CASTKGSSGDNQETQYF. The CDR3, as DNA: TGTGCCAGCACCAAAGGTAGTAGCGGGGACAACCAAGAGACCCAGTACTTC.

This rearrangement joins TRBV21-1 to TRBJ2-1; the tabulated D call, TRBD1, remains unverified against the DNA. TRBV21-1 is described as a pseudogene. There are 17 residues in the CDR3. CDR3 residues: CASSAFAGTGYGGEQFF. CDR3 in DNA: TGTGCCAGCAGTGCTTTTGCCGGGACAGGGTACGGAGGTGAGCAGTTCTTC.

This rearrangement joins TRBV30 to TRBJ2-2, with D possibly matching TRBD2 (6 bases). The germline V and J ends were trimmed by 4 bases and 4 bases, with 16 bases remaining between them. The CDR3 sequence is 15 residues long. CDR1 and CDR2 (germline): GTSNPN, SVGIG (reference sequence). The CDR3 DNA is TGTGCCTGGATCTCCCTCGGGACTTCCACCGGGGAGCTGTTTTTT. Translating gives CAWISLGTSTGELFF.

V gene TRBV13 combines with J gene TRBJ1-1; 8 nucleotides line up with TRBD1. Germline V gives CDR1 PRHDT, CDR2 FYEKMQ (reference sequence). J was trimmed by 6 bases and V by 5 bases; bases with no gene match: 14. This CDR3 is built from 16 residues. The CDR3 protein is CASSLLGGQGASEAFF. The CDR3 DNA reads as TGTGCCAGCAGCCTCCTCGGGGGCCAGGGGGCGTCTGAAGCTTTCTTT. Variable domain in full (rest from reference TRBV13 and TRBJ1-1): AAGVIQSPRHLIKEKRETATLKCYPIPRHDTVYWYQQGPGQDPQFLISFYEKMQSDKGSIPDRFSAQQFSDYHSELNMSSLELGDSALYFCASSLLGGQGASEAFFGQGTRLTVV.